These 31 T cell receptor beta chains share one sample of origin, sequenced in a study of cytomegalovirus exposure and HLA in healthy donors. A multiplex PCR was run with 60 Vbeta primers and 13 Jbeta primers. Clones were sequenced by immunoSEQ multiplex PCR, and TCRdb holds only the in-frame ones, with some missing. Its table records some 39,000 clones. Input material: PBMCs. The receptors originated from a woman aged 25 to 39 in good health and CMV-seropositive.

V is TRBV13 and J is TRBJ2-1; the match to TRBD1 covers 8 bases. CDR1 and CDR2 from the germline V gene are PRHDT and FYEKMQ (reference sequence). The CDR3 length is 15 residues. Germline trimming cut 3 bases from V and 3 bases from J; bases unmatched to any gene: 4. CDR3 loop: CASSLGDRGYNEQFF. The CDR3 DNA reads TGTGCCAGCAGCTTGGGAGACAGGGGCTACAATGAGCAGTTCTTC.

The rearrangement links TRBV4-1 to TRBJ2-5; TRBD2 agrees at 11 bases. Germline V gene sequence: CDR1 MGHRA, CDR2 YSYEKL. The CDR3 extends over 17 amino acids. V gave up 3 bases and J gave up 2 bases; unmatched junction bases: 8. As DNA, the CDR3 is TGCGCCAGCAGCCAGTTATGGACTAGCGGGCGGCAAGAGACCCAGTACTTC. Translation gives CASSQLWTSGRQETQYF.

This chain links TRBV25-1 with TRBJ2-6; D perhaps matches TRBD1 (6 bases). Germline values: CDR1 MGHDK, CDR2 SYGVNS. V was cut by 2 bases and J by 2 bases, with 7 bases left in between. The CDR3 spans 15 residues. DNA of the CDR3: TGTGCCAGCAGTGAACCAGGGGCTGGGGCCAACGTCCTGACTTTC. It encodes CASSEPGAGANVLTF.

The chain couples TRBV7-9 to TRBJ2-7; TRBD2 might be the D (5 bases). The CDR3 is made up of 13 amino acids. In germline, CDR1 is SEHNR, CDR2 FQNEAQ (reference sequence). Trimming took off 0 bases at V and 5 bases at J, with 8 bases between the two ends. In nucleotides, the CDR3 is TGTGCCAGCAGCTTAGCTAGCGCCCACGAGCAGTACTTC. Amino acids: CASSLASAHEQYF.

The CDR3 DNA reads as TGCAGTCTAGCGTTGGCAGATACGCAGTATTTT. Translating gives CSLALADTQYF. The rearrangement joins TRBV20-1 to TRBJ2-3, with D possibly being TRBD2 (6 bases). This CDR3 contains 11 residues. V was clipped by 8 bases and J by 4 bases, with 10 bases between them. The V gene's germline CDR1 is DFQATT and CDR2 SNEGSKA (reference sequence).

V and J are TRBV5-1 and TRBJ1-2; D perhaps matches TRBD1 (5 bases). CDR3 length: 16 amino acids. Trimming cost V 0 bases and J 4 bases, with 16 bases left between them. Germline-derived CDR1 and CDR2 are SGHRS and YFSETQ. Written as DNA, the CDR3 is TGCGCCAGCAGCTTGGCCGGCACACCAACAGGCTATGGCTACACCTTC. Translation gives CASSLAGTPTGYGYTF.

The CDR3 nucleotides are TGTGCCTGGGAGAACGCCGGGTCTTCTGATTCACCCCTCCACTTT. It codes for CAWENAGSSDSPLHF. This sequence joins TRBV30 and TRBJ1-6; D is uncertain. The germline V and J ends were trimmed by 5 bases and 8 bases, with 19 bases remaining between them. There are 15 residues in the CDR3. Germline V lookup: CDR1 GTSNPN, CDR2 SVGIG (reference sequence).

The rearrangement uses TRBV15 and TRBJ2-3; 9 nucleotides agree with TRBD1. This CDR3 has 14 residues. The V segment lost 6 bases and the J segment 6 bases; nucleotides outside the gene matches: 7. Germline V gene data show CDR1 as LNHNV and CDR2 as YYDKDF (reference sequence). CDR3 sequence: CATSEQGAGDTQYF. CDR3 coding DNA: TGTGCCACCAGTGAACAGGGGGCAGGGGATACGCAGTATTTT.

The CDR3 bases are TGTGCCAGCAGCGTCACAGGGCTCTCTGGAAACACCATATATTTT. Translated, it gives CASSVTGLSGNTIYF. The rearrangement uses TRBV7-9 and TRBJ1-3, with a possible D match to TRBD1 (6 bases). The CDR3 runs 15 residues. Trimming left V 5 bases short and J 0 bases short, with 11 bases between. The germline gives CDR1 SEHNR, CDR2 FQNEAQ (reference sequence).

In nucleotides, the CDR3 is TGTGCCAGCAGGGGACAGGGGGTCGCCTACGAGCAGTACTTC. This translates into CASRGQGVAYEQYF. J is TRBJ2-7 and V is TRBV25-1; 11 positions match TRBD1. The germline V gene has CDR1 MGHDK and CDR2 SYGVNS. The CDR3 runs to 14 residues. With 6 bases clipped from V and 2 bases from J, the junction kept 3 bases outside the gene matches.

The chain uses TRBV30 and TRBJ2-7; 13 bases match TRBD2. Germline loops: CDR1 GTSNPN, CDR2 SVGIG (reference sequence). J gave up 4 bases and V 1 base, and 1 base lay outside the gene matches. The CDR3 loop spans 14 amino acids. The CDR3 sequence is CAWSAGLAGYEQYF. Written as DNA, the CDR3 is TGTGCCTGGAGTGCGGGACTAGCGGGGTACGAGCAGTACTTC.

V usage is TRBV2 and J usage is TRBJ2-1, with D possibly TRBD2 on 5 matching bases. Between the trimmed V and J ends, which lost 4 bases and 9 bases, there was a span of 16 bases. This CDR3 contains 14 residues. Germline V gene lookup returns CDR1 SNHLY and CDR2 FYNNEI. CDR3 sequence (DNA): TGTGCCAGCAGTGTTGGGCGAGGTGAGGGTGAGCAGTTCTTC. This gives the protein CASSVGRGEGEQFF.

The chain employs TRBV6-1 and TRBJ2-1; 11 bases are a match to TRBD2. The CDR3 length is 13 residues. Losses at the gene ends were 7 bases for V and 6 bases for J; bases not matched to a gene: 2. Germline lookup yields CDR1 MNHNS and CDR2 SASEGT. CDR3 protein: CASTLAGVNEQFF. CDR3 in DNA: TGTGCCAGCACACTAGCGGGGGTCAATGAGCAGTTCTTC.

The rearrangement joins TRBV18 to TRBJ2-2; D unclear. The V and J ends lost 3 bases and 7 bases respectively, with 15 bases between them. Germline CDR1 is KGHSH and CDR2 is LQKENI. There are 15 residues in the CDR3. Here the CDR3 reads CASSPSTQDGGELFF. CDR3 in DNA: TGTGCCAGCTCACCTTCGACGCAGGATGGCGGGGAGCTGTTTTTT. The full variable domain, its missing parts supplied by reference TRBV18 and TRBJ2-2, is NAGVMQNPRHLVRRRGQEARLRCSPMKGHSHVYWYRQLPEEGLKFMVYLQKENIIDESGMPKERFSAEFPKEGPSILRIQQVVRGDSAAYFCASSPSTQDGGELFFGEGSRLTVL.

This chain links TRBV19 with TRBJ1-1; D perhaps matches TRBD1 (5 bases). Between the trimmed V and J ends, which lost 6 bases and 10 bases, there was a span of 18 bases. The germline V gene encodes CDR1 LNHDA and CDR2 SQIVND (reference sequence). There are 13 residues in the CDR3. The CDR3 region has the DNA TGTGCCAGTAGGGCTTTTGACAGAATTGTAGCTTTCTTT. It specifies CASRAFDRIVAFF.

The V call is TRBV7-6, the J call TRBJ1-5; no clear D. This CDR3 comprises 14 residues. With 1 base removed from V and 5 bases from J, the gap between germline ends came to 9 bases. In germline, CDR1 is SGHVS, CDR2 FNYEAQ. This chain's CDR3 is CASSLERGHQPQHF. The CDR3 DNA reads as TGTGCCAGCAGCTTAGAACGGGGTCATCAGCCCCAGCATTTT. Filled out from reference TRBV7-6 and TRBJ1-5, the complete variable domain reads GAGVSQSPRYKVTKRGQDVALRCDPISGHVSLYWYRQALGQGPEFLTYFNYEAQQDKSGLPNDRFSAERPEGSISTLTIQRTEQRDSAMYRCASSLERGHQPQHFGDGTRLSIL.

This chain links TRBV28 with TRBJ2-5; no clear D. This CDR3 region has 14 residues. Germline CDR1 MDHEN, CDR2 SYDVKM. Trimming took off 3 bases at V and 4 bases at J, with 12 bases between the two ends. Written as DNA, the CDR3 is TGTGCCAGCAGTTTGAGAGTGACTGGAGAGACCCAGTACTTC. It yields the protein CASSLRVTGETQYF.

The chain carries TRBV5-1 and TRBJ2-5, with 12 bases identical to TRBD2. CDR1 and CDR2 (germline): SGHRS, YFSETQ. V was pared by 0 bases and J by 2 bases, with 2 bases of the junction left unmatched. The CDR3 length is 16 residues. The CDR3 is CASSLGLAGAQETQYF. CDR3 bases: TGCGCCAGCAGCTTGGGACTAGCGGGGGCACAAGAGACCCAGTACTTC. The entire variable domain, with the rest obtained from reference TRBV5-1 and TRBJ2-5, is as follows: KAGVTQTPRYLIKTRGQQVTLSCSPISGHRSVSWYQQTPGQGLQFLFEYFSETQRNKGNFPGRFSGRQFSNSRSEMNVSTLELGDSALYLCASSLGLAGAQETQYFGPGTRLLVL.

The DNA of the CDR3 is TGTGCCAGTAGTATGGCTAGCGGGTACGGGGAGCTGTTTTTT. Translating it yields CASSMASGYGELFF. This chain uses TRBV19 with TRBJ2-2, with 8 bases that match TRBD2. Germline CDR1 LNHDA, CDR2 SQIVND (reference sequence). The CDR3 is 14 amino acids. V lost 3 bases and J lost 7; bases outside the gene matches: 4.

V is TRBV6-5 and J is TRBJ1-1; D possibly corresponds to TRBD1 (6 bases). The CDR3 has 14 amino acids. Trimming shortened V by 10 bases and J by 4 bases, and 19 bases separated the two germline ends. Germline-derived CDR1 and CDR2 are MNHEY and SVGAGI. The CDR3 loop is CATRRGGEVTEAFF. The CDR3 bases are TGTGCCACGCGTAGGGGGGGAGAAGTCACTGAAGCTTTCTTT.

This chain joins TRBV15 and TRBJ1-1; the D gene is possibly TRBD1 (5 bases). The V gene's germline CDR1 is LNHNV and CDR2 YYDKDF (reference sequence). The CDR3 is made up of 13 amino acids. V lost 1 base to trimming and J lost 10 bases, with 13 bases between them. The CDR3 protein is CATSRGEGKPAFF. The CDR3 nucleotides read TGTGCCACCAGCAGAGGGGAGGGGAAACCAGCTTTCTTT. The full variable domain, in which reference TRBV15 and TRBJ1-1 provide the parts outside the CDR3, is DAMVIQNPRYQVTQFGKPVTLSCSQTLNHNVMYWYQQKSSQAPKLLFHYYDKDFNNEADTPDNFQSRRPNTSFCFLDIRSPGLGDTAMYLCATSRGEGKPAFFGQGTRLTVV.

This chain uses TRBV2 with TRBJ2-5; D possibly corresponds to TRBD1 (5 bases). The V end was cut by 6 bases, the J end by 2 bases, with 7 bases between. The CDR3 contains 12 residues. The germline gives CDR1 SNHLY, CDR2 FYNNEI. The CDR3 sequence: CASSRAQETQYF. The DNA of the CDR3 is TGTGCCAGCAGCAGGGCTCAAGAGACCCAGTACTTC.

The chain recombines TRBV2 with TRBJ1-2, with 7 bases lining up with TRBD1. The CDR3 consists of 15 residues. The V and J ends lost 7 bases and 11 bases, in that order; junction bases with no gene match: 19. Germline CDR1 and CDR2: SNHLY and FYNNEI. The CDR3 nucleotides read TGTGCCAGCACCGCCCCTGGACAGGAGCCTAATGAATACACCTTC. Protein sequence: CASTAPGQEPNEYTF.

The genes are TRBV9 and TRBJ1-3, with 7 bases lining up with TRBD1. V lost 5 bases to trimming and J lost 0 bases; unmatched junction nucleotides: 5. CDR3 size: 15 residues. From germline, CDR1 is SGDLS and CDR2 YYNGEE. The CDR3 here is CASRGGPSSGNTIYF. The CDR3 DNA is TGTGCCAGCAGAGGGGGCCCATCCTCTGGAAACACCATATATTTT.

The chain uses TRBV9 and TRBJ2-2; 8 bases are a match to TRBD2. Germline CDR1 is SGDLS and CDR2 is YYNGEE. This CDR3 has 16 amino acids. Trimming removed 2 bases from V and 0 bases from J; junction bases left unmatched: 3. The CDR3 coding sequence is TGTGCCAGCAGCGTCGGACTAGCAGCGAACACCGGGGAGCTGTTTTTT. This sequence encodes CASSVGLAANTGELFF.

The chain combines TRBV28 with TRBJ1-2; 7 nucleotides agree with TRBD1. The CDR3 totals 12 residues. CDR1 and CDR2 (germline): MDHEN, SYDVKM. V trimming: 8 bases; J trimming: 4 bases; junction bases outside the gene matches: 4. CDR3 sequence: CASGTAAYGYTF. The CDR3 DNA reads TGTGCCAGCGGGACAGCGGCCTATGGCTACACCTTC.

CDR3 loop: CASSLDSLNEKLFF. The CDR3 nucleotides are TGCGCCAGCAGCTTGGACAGTCTTAATGAAAAACTGTTTTTT. The rearrangement links TRBV5-1 to TRBJ1-4; D is ambiguous. The CDR3 contains 14 residues. The V gene's germline CDR1 is SGHRS and CDR2 YFSETQ. V was pared by 0 bases and J by 4 bases, with 7 bases between.

The CDR3 region is CASSQGEANTQYF. The CDR3 DNA is TGTGCCAGCAGCCAAGGGGAGGCAAATACGCAGTATTTT. The V and J genes are TRBV14 and TRBJ2-3; the D gene is possibly TRBD2 (6 bases). Germline assignment: CDR1 SGHDN and CDR2 FVKESK. The CDR3 totals 13 residues. Trimming pared 1 base from V and 7 bases from J, leaving 9 bases between.

The rearrangement uses TRBV6-6 and TRBJ1-1, with TRBD1 as a possible D gene (5 bases). CDR3 length: 11 residues. Between the trimmed V and J ends, which lost 5 bases and 7 bases, there was a span of 8 bases. The V gene's germline CDR1 is MNHNY and CDR2 SVGAGI (reference sequence). The CDR3 sequence is CASSGGSEAFF. Written as DNA, the CDR3 is TGTGCCAGCAGTGGGGGGAGTGAAGCTTTCTTT.

J is TRBJ2-3 and V is TRBV7-6; 8 bases align to TRBD1. The germline V gene has CDR1 SGHVS and CDR2 FNYEAQ. Unmatched junction bases numbered 0, after V lost 3 bases and J lost 1 base. The CDR3 spans 14 residues. CDR3 DNA sequence: TGTGCCAGCAGCTTGGGACAGGGCACAGATACGCAGTATTTT. This translates into CASSLGQGTDTQYF.

This chain links TRBV7-2 with TRBJ1-2; D remains ambiguous. CDR3 length: 17 residues. Germline V gene data show CDR1 as SGHTA and CDR2 as FQGNSA. The V end was cut by 5 bases, the J end by 1 base, with 20 bases between. This chain's CDR3 is CASSTSGPEVFNYGYTF. In nucleotides, the CDR3 is TGTGCCAGCAGCACCAGCGGGCCAGAAGTTTTTAACTATGGCTACACCTTC.